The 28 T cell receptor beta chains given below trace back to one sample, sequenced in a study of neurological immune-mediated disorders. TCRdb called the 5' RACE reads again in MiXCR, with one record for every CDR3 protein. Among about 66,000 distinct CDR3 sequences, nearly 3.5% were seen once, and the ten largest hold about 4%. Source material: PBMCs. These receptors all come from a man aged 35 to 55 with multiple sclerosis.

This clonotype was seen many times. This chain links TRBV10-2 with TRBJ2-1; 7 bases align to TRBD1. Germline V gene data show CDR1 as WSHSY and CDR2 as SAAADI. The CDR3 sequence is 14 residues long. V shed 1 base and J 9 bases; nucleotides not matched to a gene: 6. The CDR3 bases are TGCGCCAGCAGTGAGTTCAGGGGGTGGGGTGAGCAGTTCTTC. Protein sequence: CASSEFRGWGEQFF.

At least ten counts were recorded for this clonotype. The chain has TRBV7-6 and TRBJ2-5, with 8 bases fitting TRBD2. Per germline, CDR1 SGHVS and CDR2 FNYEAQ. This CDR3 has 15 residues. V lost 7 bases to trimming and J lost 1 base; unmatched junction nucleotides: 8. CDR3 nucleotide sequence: TGTGCCAGCAAAAAGCGGGGGCCCTTCCAAGAGACCCAGTACTTC. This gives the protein CASKKRGPFQETQYF.

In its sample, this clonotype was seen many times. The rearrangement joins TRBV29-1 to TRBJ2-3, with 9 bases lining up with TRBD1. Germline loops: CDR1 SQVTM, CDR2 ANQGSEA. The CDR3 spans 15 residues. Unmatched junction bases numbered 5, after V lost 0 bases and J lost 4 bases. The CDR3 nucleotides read TGCAGCGTTGAAGATTATACAGGGGGCCCAGATACGCAGTATTTT. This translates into CSVEDYTGGPDTQYF.

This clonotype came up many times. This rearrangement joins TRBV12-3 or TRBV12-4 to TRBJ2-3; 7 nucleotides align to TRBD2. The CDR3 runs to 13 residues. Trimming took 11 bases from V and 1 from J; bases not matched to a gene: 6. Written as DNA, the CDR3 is TGTGCCGGTCGGGAGGTCGGCACAGATACGCAGTATTTT. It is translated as CAGREVGTDTQYF.

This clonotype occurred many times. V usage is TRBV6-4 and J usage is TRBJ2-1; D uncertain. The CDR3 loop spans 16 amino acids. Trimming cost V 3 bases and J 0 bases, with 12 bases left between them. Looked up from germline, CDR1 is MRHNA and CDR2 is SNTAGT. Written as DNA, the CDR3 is TGTGCCAGCAGTGAAAGCCTACAAAGCTCCTACAATGAGCAGTTCTTC. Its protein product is CASSESLQSSYNEQFF.

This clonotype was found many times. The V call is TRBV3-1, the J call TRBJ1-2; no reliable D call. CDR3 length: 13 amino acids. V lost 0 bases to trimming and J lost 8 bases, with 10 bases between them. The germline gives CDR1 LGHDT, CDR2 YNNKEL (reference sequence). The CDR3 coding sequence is TGTGCCAGCAGCCAAGACCAGGAAGGGGGCTACACCTTC. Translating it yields CASSQDQEGGYTF.

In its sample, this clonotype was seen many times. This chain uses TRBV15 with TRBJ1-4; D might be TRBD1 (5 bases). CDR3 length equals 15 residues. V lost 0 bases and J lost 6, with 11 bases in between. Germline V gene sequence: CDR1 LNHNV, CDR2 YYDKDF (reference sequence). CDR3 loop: CATSRDKGWDEKLFF. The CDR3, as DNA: TGTGCCACCAGCAGAGATAAGGGGTGGGATGAAAAACTGTTTTTT. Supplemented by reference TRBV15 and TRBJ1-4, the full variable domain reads DAMVIQNPRYQVTQFGKPVTLSCSQTLNHNVMYWYQQKSSQAPKLLFHYYDKDFNNEADTPDNFQSRRPNTSFCFLDIRSPGLGDTAMYLCATSRDKGWDEKLFFGSGTQLSVL.

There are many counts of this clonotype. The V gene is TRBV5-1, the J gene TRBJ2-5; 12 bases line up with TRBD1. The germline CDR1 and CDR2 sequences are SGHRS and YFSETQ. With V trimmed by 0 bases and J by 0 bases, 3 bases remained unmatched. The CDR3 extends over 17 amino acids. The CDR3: CASSLAGQGAYQETQYF. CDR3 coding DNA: TGCGCCAGCAGCTTGGCGGGACAGGGGGCCTACCAAGAGACCCAGTACTTC.

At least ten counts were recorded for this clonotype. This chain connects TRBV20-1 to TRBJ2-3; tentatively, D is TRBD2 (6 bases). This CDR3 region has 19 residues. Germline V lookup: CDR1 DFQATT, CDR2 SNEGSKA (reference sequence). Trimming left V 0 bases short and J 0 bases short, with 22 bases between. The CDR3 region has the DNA TGCAGTGCTAGAGATTGGAGCGGGTCCACATTTACTAGCACAGATACGCAGTATTTT. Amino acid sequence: CSARDWSGSTFTSTDTQYF.

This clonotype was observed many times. CDR3 DNA sequence: TGCGCCAGCAGCCCGGACAGCGATTATGAAGCTTTCTTT. Amino acids: CASSPDSDYEAFF. This chain links TRBV5-1 with TRBJ1-1, with D possibly being TRBD1 (6 bases). CDR1 and CDR2 (germline): SGHRS, YFSETQ. V shed 4 bases and J shed 7 bases, with 14 bases lying between them. The CDR3 spans 13 residues. The whole variable domain, remainder taken from reference TRBV5-1 and TRBJ1-1, is KAGVTQTPRYLIKTRGQQVTLSCSPISGHRSVSWYQQTPGQGLQFLFEYFSETQRNKGNFPGRFSGRQFSNSRSEMNVSTLELGDSALYLCASSPDSDYEAFFGQGTRLTVV.

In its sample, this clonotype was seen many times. The CDR3 loop reads CASSQDWVDPSYEQYF. The CDR3, as DNA: TGTGCCAGCAGCCAAGATTGGGTGGATCCCTCCTACGAGCAGTACTTC. The chain has TRBV3-1 and TRBJ2-7; D not resolved. V lost 0 bases and J lost 0, with 12 bases in between. CDR3 length: 16 residues. The germline V gene encodes CDR1 LGHDT and CDR2 YNNKEL (reference sequence).

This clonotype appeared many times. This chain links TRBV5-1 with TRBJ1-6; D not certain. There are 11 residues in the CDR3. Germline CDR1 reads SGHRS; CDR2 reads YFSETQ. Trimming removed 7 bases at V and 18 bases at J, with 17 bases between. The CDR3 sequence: CASVSPPFPHF. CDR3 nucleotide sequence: TGCGCCAGCGTCTCCCCCCCATTCCCCCACTTT.

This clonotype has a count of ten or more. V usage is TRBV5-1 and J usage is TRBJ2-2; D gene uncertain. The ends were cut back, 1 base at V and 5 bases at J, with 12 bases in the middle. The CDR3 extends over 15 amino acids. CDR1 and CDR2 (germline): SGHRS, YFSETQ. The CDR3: CASSLNPSYTGELFF. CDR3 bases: TGCGCCAGCAGCTTGAACCCGTCGTATACCGGGGAGCTGTTTTTT.

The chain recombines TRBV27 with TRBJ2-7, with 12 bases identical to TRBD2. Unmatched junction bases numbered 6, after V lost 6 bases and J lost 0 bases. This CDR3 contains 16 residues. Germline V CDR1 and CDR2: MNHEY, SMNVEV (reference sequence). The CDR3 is CASRRLGLAGSYEQYF. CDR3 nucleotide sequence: TGTGCCAGCAGAAGACTGGGACTAGCGGGCTCCTACGAGCAGTACTTC.

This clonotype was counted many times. This chain's CDR3 is CASSLAPGERAFF. CDR3 sequence (DNA): TGCGCCAGCAGCTTGGCCCCAGGGGAGAGGGCTTTCTTT. This chain links TRBV5-1 with TRBJ1-1; tentatively, D is TRBD1 (6 bases). The CDR3 has 13 residues. V was clipped by 0 bases and J by 11 bases, with 14 bases between them. Germline CDR1 SGHRS, CDR2 YFSETQ.

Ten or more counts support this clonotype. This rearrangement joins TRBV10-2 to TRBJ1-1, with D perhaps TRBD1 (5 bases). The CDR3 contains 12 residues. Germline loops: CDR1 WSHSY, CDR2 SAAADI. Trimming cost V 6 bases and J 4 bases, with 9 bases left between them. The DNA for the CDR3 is TGCGCCAGCAGGCCGGGGGGCACTGAAGCTTTCTTT. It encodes CASRPGGTEAFF.

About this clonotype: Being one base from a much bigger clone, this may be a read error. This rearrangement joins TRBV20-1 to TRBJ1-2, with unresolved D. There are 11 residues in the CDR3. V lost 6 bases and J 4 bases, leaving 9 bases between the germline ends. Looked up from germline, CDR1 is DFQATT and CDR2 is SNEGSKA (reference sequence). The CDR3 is CSATMPYGYTF. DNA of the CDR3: TGCAGTGCCACGATGCCCTATGGCTACACCTTC.

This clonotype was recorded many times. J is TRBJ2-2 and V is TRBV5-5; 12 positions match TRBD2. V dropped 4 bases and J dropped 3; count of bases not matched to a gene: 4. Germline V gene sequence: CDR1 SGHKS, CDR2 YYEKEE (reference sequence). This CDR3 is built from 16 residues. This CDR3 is CASSGRTSGDTGELFF. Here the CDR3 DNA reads TGTGCCAGCAGCGGCCGGACTAGCGGGGACACCGGGGAGCTGTTTTTT.

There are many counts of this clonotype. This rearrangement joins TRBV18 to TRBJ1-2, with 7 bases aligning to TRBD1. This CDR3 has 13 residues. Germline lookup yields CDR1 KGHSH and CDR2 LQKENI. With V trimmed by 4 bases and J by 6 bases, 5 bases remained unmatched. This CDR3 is CASSRQGIDGYTF. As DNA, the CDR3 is TGTGCCAGCTCACGACAGGGCATAGATGGCTACACCTTC.

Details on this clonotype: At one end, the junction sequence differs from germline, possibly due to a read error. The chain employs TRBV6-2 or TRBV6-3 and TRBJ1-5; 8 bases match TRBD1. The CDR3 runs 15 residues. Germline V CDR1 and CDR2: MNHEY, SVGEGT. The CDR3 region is CASSYWTGSNQPQNF. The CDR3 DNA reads TGTGCCAGCAGTTACTGGACAGGGAGTAATCAGCCCCAGAATTTT.

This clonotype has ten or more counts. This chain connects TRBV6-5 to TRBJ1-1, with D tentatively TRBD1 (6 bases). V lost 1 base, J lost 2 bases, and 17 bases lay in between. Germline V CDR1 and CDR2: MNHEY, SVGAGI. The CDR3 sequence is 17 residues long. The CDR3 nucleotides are TGTGCCAGCAGTTACTACAGGGACCGGAGAAAAAACACTGAAGCTTTCTTT. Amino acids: CASSYYRDRRKNTEAFF.

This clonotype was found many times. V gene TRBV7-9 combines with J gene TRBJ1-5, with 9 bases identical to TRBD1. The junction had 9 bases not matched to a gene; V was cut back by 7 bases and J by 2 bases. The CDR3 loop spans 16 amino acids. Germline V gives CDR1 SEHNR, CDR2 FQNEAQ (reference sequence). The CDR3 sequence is CASTLGTGIGNQPQHF. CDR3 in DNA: TGTGCCAGCACCCTCGGGACAGGGATCGGCAATCAGCCCCAGCATTTT.

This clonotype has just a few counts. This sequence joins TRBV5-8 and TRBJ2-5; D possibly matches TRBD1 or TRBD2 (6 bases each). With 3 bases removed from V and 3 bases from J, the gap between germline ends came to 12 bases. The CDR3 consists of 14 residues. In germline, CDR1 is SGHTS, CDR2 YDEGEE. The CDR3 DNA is TGTGCCAGCAGCTCGGACTACAGGGAAGAGACCCAGTACTTC. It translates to CASSSDYREETQYF.

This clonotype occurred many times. The CDR3 spells CASSQKDPWDSGDEQYF. The CDR3 nucleotides read TGTGCCAGCAGTCAGAAGGATCCCTGGGACAGCGGGGACGAGCAGTACTTC. The chain uses TRBV6-5 and TRBJ2-7; the D gene could be TRBD1 or TRBD2 (7 bases each). V was cut by 5 bases and J by 5 bases, with 25 bases left in between. Germline CDR1 reads MNHEY; CDR2 reads SVGAGI. The CDR3 has 17 residues.

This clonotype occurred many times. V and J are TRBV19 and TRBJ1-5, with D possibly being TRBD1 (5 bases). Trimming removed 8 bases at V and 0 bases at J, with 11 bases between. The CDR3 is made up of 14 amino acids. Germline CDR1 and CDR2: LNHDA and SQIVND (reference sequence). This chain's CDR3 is CASGGRNSNQPQHF. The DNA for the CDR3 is TGTGCCAGTGGGGGACGGAATAGCAATCAGCCCCAGCATTTT.

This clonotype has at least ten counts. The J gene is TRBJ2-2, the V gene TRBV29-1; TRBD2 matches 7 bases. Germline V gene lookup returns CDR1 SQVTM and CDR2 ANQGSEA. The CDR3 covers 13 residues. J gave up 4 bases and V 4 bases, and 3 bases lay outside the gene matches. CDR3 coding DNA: TGCAGCGTTGGGGAGGGAGGCACCGGGGAGCTGTTTTTT. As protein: CSVGEGGTGELFF.

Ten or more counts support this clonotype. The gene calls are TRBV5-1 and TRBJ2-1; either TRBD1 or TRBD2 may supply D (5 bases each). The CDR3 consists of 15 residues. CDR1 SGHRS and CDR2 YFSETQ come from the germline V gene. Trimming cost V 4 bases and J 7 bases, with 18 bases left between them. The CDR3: CASSPGLGVENEQFF. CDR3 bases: TGCGCCAGCAGCCCAGGACTGGGGGTAGAGAATGAGCAGTTCTTC.

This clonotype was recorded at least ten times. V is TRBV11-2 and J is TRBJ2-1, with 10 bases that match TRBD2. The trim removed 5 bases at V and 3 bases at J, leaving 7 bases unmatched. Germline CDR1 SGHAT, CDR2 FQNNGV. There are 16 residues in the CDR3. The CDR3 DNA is TGTGCCAGCAGCCTTACTAGCGGGAAACGCTACAATGAGCAGTTCTTC. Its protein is CASSLTSGKRYNEQFF.